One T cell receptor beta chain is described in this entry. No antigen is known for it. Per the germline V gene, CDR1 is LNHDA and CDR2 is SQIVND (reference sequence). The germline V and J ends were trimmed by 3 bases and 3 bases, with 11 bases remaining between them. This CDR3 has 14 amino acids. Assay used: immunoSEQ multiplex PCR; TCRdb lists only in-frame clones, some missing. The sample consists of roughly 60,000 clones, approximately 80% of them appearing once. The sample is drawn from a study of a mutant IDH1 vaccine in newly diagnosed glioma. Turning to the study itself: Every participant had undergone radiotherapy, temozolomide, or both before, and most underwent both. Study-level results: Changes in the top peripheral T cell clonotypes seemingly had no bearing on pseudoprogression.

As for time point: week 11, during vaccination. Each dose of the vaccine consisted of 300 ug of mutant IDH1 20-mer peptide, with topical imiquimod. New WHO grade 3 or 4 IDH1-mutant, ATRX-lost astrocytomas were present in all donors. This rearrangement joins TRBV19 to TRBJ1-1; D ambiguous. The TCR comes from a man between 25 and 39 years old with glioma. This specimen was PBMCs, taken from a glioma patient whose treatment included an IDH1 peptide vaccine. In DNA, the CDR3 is TGTGCCAGTAGTATCTCGGGTTCCTACACTGAAGCTTTCTTT. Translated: CASSISGSYTEAFF.